This TCR beta chain was observed in a study of cytomegalovirus exposure and HLA in healthy donors. Details on this clone: Its antigen is as yet unknown.

Primers: 60 Vbeta forward and 13 Jbeta reverse. TCRdb's table, derived via immunoSEQ multiplex PCR, lists solely in-frame clones and lacks some. The sample shows more than 110,000 clones, approximately 82% of them seen only once. Study-level points and caveats: Presence/absence analyses took donor sequencing depth as roughly uniform.

The clonotype originates from a man younger than 40 in good health and CMV-seropositive. Sequenced input: PBMCs.

DNA for the CDR3: TGTGCCAGCTCACCCAAGAGGCTAGCGGGAGACACCGGGGAGCTGTTTTTT. This gives the protein CASSPKRLAGDTGELFF. This chain connects TRBV18 to TRBJ2-2, with 10 nucleotides matching TRBD2. J was trimmed by 3 bases and V by 3 bases; bases with no gene match: 7. The CDR3 is made up of 17 amino acids. Germline loops: CDR1 KGHSH, CDR2 LQKENI.